The next 24 T cell receptor beta chains were all read from a single sample in a study of T cells after posttransplantation cyclophosphamide. Sequenced by immunoSEQ multiplex PCR; TCRdb stores in-frame clones only, minus some. The data show tens of thousands of clones, none appearing only once, with approximately 4.9% held by the ten largest. The sequencing input was PBMCs. All receptors derive from a woman aged 45-59 years in good health and a related stem cell transplant donor.

Here the CDR3 reads CASRTGQLEQYF. CDR3 nucleotides: TGTGCCAGCAGGACGGGACAGTTAGAGCAGTACTTC. The chain has TRBV6-1 and TRBJ2-7; 7 bases line up with TRBD1. CDR1 and CDR2 from the germline V gene are MNHNS and SASEGT. Unmatched junction bases numbered 6, after V lost 6 bases and J lost 7 bases. The length of the CDR3 is 12 residues.

This clone was detected ten times or more. This sequence joins TRBV19 and TRBJ1-5, with D tentatively TRBD1 (5 bases). V lost 3 bases and J 7 bases, leaving 16 bases between the germline ends. Germline V lookup: CDR1 LNHDA, CDR2 SQIVND (reference sequence). This CDR3 has 15 amino acids. The CDR3 DNA is TGTGCCAGTAGTATTAGAGGAGGGGTTGAGCAGCCCCAGCATTTT. This encodes CASSIRGGVEQPQHF.

This clone has a count of ten or more. V gene TRBV5-1 combines with J gene TRBJ1-2; TRBD1 matches at 10 bases. Germline V CDR1 and CDR2: SGHRS, YFSETQ. V was pared by 7 bases and J by 6 bases, with 9 bases of the junction left unmatched. This CDR3 spans 14 amino acids. The DNA of the CDR3 is TGCGCCAGCTCCTCAAGGACAGGGGGGGATGGCTACACCTTC. This encodes CASSSRTGGDGYTF.

There are a few counts of this clone. This rearrangement joins TRBV28 to TRBJ2-3; 8 bases are a match to TRBD2. This CDR3 region has 16 residues. After removal of 5 bases from V and 3 bases from J, the junction contained 10 bases not matched to a gene. The germline CDR1 and CDR2 sequences are MDHEN and SYDVKM. The chain's CDR3 is CASSRGGIGWTDTQYF. CDR3 sequence (DNA): TGTGCCAGCAGTCGGGGGGGGATCGGATGGACAGATACGCAGTATTTT.

This clone was recorded many times. The V call is TRBV4-2, the J call TRBJ2-3; TRBD2 matches at 8 bases. V shed 1 base and J 7 bases; nucleotides not matched to a gene: 13. The CDR3 is made up of 17 amino acids. Per germline, CDR1 LGHNA and CDR2 YNFKEQ. The CDR3, as DNA: TGTGCCAGCAGCCAAGGGCTCTGGCGGGGGGCCGGATATACGCAGTATTTT. Its translation: CASSQGLWRGAGYTQYF.

This clone was seen a handful of times. The genes are TRBV19 and TRBJ2-5, with TRBD1 matching 9 bases. TRBJ2-7 explains the end of the DNA better; the J call may be wrong. The CDR3 is 17 residues long. The germline CDR1 and CDR2 sequences are LNHDA and SQIVND (reference sequence). The CDR3 sequence: CASSLQGQGSGAYEQYF. The CDR3 DNA follows: TGTGCCAGTAGTCTACAGGGACAGGGTTCGGGCGCCTACGAGCAGTACTTC.

This clone has a count of ten or more. This chain joins TRBV19 and TRBJ2-5; 7 bases are a match to TRBD1. With the DNA end fitting TRBJ2-7 better, the J assignment may be wrong. The germline V gene encodes CDR1 LNHDA and CDR2 SQIVND (reference sequence). The CDR3 loop spans 12 amino acids. CDR3 DNA sequence: TGTGCCAGTGCCGACAGGGATTACGAGCAGTACTTC. This sequence encodes CASADRDYEQYF.

In this sample, this clone turned up many times. The chain links TRBV6-1 to TRBJ1-2, with TRBD1 matching 7 bases. The germline gives CDR1 MNHNS, CDR2 SASEGT. The CDR3 runs to 15 residues. The V and J ends lost 2 bases and 5 bases, in that order; junction bases with no gene match: 8. CDR3 residues: CASSESGQAGYGYTF. CDR3 DNA: TGTGCCAGCAGTGAAAGTGGACAGGCAGGGTATGGCTACACCTTC.

At least ten counts were recorded for this clone. J is TRBJ1-2 and V is TRBV5-1, with D possibly matching TRBD1 (6 bases). V was trimmed by 3 bases and J by 4 bases, leaving 10 bases between them. The CDR3 sequence is 13 residues long. CDR1 SGHRS and CDR2 YFSETQ come from the germline V gene. The CDR3 loop is CASSSDSLYGYTF. As DNA, the CDR3 is TGCGCCAGCAGCTCGGACAGCCTCTATGGCTACACCTTC.

This clone appeared many times. The CDR3 DNA follows: TGCGCCAGCAGCTTGGGGACTGAGAACACTGAAGCTTTCTTT. It codes for CASSLGTENTEAFF. V usage is TRBV5-1 and J usage is TRBJ1-1; D call uncertain. Trimming removed 0 bases at V and 1 base at J, with 7 bases between. The CDR3 runs to 14 residues. Germline lookup yields CDR1 SGHRS and CDR2 YFSETQ.

Many counts were recorded for this clone. The CDR3 bases are TGCAGCCTAATATGGGGGGGTGAGCAGTTCTTC. Its protein is CSLIWGGEQFF. V is TRBV20-1 and J is TRBJ2-1; 7 nucleotides line up with TRBD2. The CDR3 sequence is 11 residues long. Germline V gene data show CDR1 as DFQATT and CDR2 as SNEGSKA (reference sequence).

This clone has a count of ten or more. The chain joins TRBV4-2 to TRBJ1-1; 7 bases fit TRBD1. With 4 bases clipped from V and 11 bases from J, the junction kept 25 bases outside the gene matches. The CDR3 extends over 18 amino acids. In germline, CDR1 is LGHNA, CDR2 YNFKEQ. The CDR3 DNA reads TGTGCCAGCAGCCGTCGAGCCTCTATCGGACAGGATGGAGGTGAGGCTTTCTTT. Translating gives CASSRRASIGQDGGEAFF.

This clone was recorded many times. The rearrangement links TRBV11-2 to TRBJ1-1; the D gene is possibly TRBD1 (6 bases). CDR1 SGHAT and CDR2 FQNNGV come from the germline V gene. This CDR3 region has 17 residues. V was pared by 5 bases and J by 0 bases, with 19 bases between. CDR3 DNA sequence: TGTGCCAGCAGCCAGATCCTCAAAACAGGGATGAACACTGAAGCTTTCTTT. This translates into CASSQILKTGMNTEAFF.

Ten or more counts support this clone. The J gene is TRBJ1-4, the V gene TRBV6-1, with D unresolved. V dropped 0 bases and J dropped 10 bases, with 9 bases sitting between them. CDR1 MNHNS and CDR2 SASEGT come from the germline V gene. This CDR3 contains 13 residues. The CDR3 loop is CASSEAGRGKLFF. The CDR3 bases are TGTGCCAGCAGTGAAGCAGGCAGAGGAAAACTGTTTTTT.

This clone has ten or more counts. The chain joins TRBV19 to TRBJ2-1, with D maybe TRBD2 (7 bases). V was pared by 3 bases and J by 14 bases, with 14 bases between. This CDR3 is 12 amino acids long. In germline, CDR1 is LNHDA, CDR2 SQIVND (reference sequence). Here the CDR3 DNA reads TGTGCCAGTAGTATCTTCCGGGGGGCCGAGTTCTTC. Residues: CASSIFRGAEFF.

The CDR3 protein is CASRGGGEGGATQYF. CDR3 DNA sequence: TGTGCCAGCAGGGGGGGCGGAGAGGGGGGGGCTACCCAGTACTTC. V gene TRBV2 combines with J gene TRBJ2-5, with D tentatively TRBD2 (7 bases). Between the trimmed V and J ends, which lost 6 bases and 8 bases, there was a span of 22 bases. Germline-derived CDR1 and CDR2 are SNHLY and FYNNEI. This CDR3 region has 15 residues.

V gene TRBV7-9 combines with J gene TRBJ2-3; tentative D call: TRBD2 (7 bases). V was pared by 1 base and J by 4 bases, with 12 bases between. Germline V lookup: CDR1 SEHNR, CDR2 FQNEAQ (reference sequence). The CDR3 totals 15 residues. The DNA of the CDR3 is TGTGCCAGCAGCTTAGGTGGCGGGGGCTCAGATACGCAGTATTTT. Its protein product is CASSLGGGGSDTQYF.

This clone has at least ten counts. This chain links TRBV2 with TRBJ1-1; 9 bases agree with TRBD1. V was pared by 8 bases and J by 7 bases, with 5 bases of the junction left unmatched. The germline CDR1 and CDR2 sequences are SNHLY and FYNNEI. The CDR3 has 12 residues. The CDR3 DNA follows: TGTGCCAGCTTGGGACAGGGCTATGAAGCTTTCTTT. Its translation is CASLGQGYEAFF.

In its sample, this clone was seen many times. The gene calls are TRBV7-9 and TRBJ2-3, with 7 bases lining up with TRBD1. This CDR3 has 13 amino acids. Germline loops: CDR1 SEHNR, CDR2 FQNEAQ (reference sequence). With 6 bases clipped from V and 4 bases from J, the junction kept 4 bases outside the gene matches. CDR3 nucleotides: TGTGCCAGCAGGACAGGGCCCGCAGATACGCAGTATTTT. Translating it yields CASRTGPADTQYF.

Ten or more counts support this clone. The chain is built from TRBV19 and TRBJ2-7; D gene unclear. The V gene lost 4 bases and the J gene lost 0 bases, with 10 bases spanning the gap. This CDR3 is built from 14 residues. Germline assignment: CDR1 LNHDA and CDR2 SQIVND (reference sequence). The CDR3 loop is CASSNTFSSYEQYF. DNA of the CDR3: TGTGCCAGTAGTAACACATTTTCCTCCTACGAGCAGTACTTC.

This clone has at least ten counts. The chain couples TRBV28 to TRBJ2-4; perhaps TRBD2 as D (5 bases). V lost 4 bases and J 0 bases, leaving 16 bases between the germline ends. The CDR3 loop spans 17 amino acids. From germline, CDR1 is MDHEN and CDR2 SYDVKM. The CDR3 DNA follows: TGTGCCAGCAGTTCCAAACAGCGGACGTTAGCCAAAAACATTCAGTACTTC. This gives the protein CASSSKQRTLAKNIQYF.

This clone was observed a few times. The rearrangement uses TRBV28 and TRBJ1-2, with no clear D. V lost 6 bases and J 3 bases, leaving 17 bases between the germline ends. The CDR3 consists of 15 residues. The germline V gene encodes CDR1 MDHEN and CDR2 SYDVKM. CDR3 amino acids: CASSSHAANDYGYTF. As DNA, the CDR3 is TGTGCCAGCAGCTCCCACGCGGCTAACGACTATGGCTACACCTTC.

The table lists this clone with many counts. Other DNA sequences in this sample translate to the same CDR3. This chain uses TRBV7-9 with TRBJ2-7; the match to TRBD1 covers 7 bases. CDR3 length equals 14 residues. Looked up from germline, CDR1 is SEHNR and CDR2 is FQNEAQ (reference sequence). V was pared by 3 bases and J by 1 base, with 3 bases of the junction left unmatched. CDR3 bases: TGTGCCAGCAGCTTGATGGGACAGTCCTACGAGCAGTACTTC. Translating gives CASSLMGQSYEQYF.

At least ten counts were recorded for this clone. V and J are TRBV28 and TRBJ1-5; TRBD1 is a possible D gene (6 bases). V lost 5 bases, J lost 0 bases, and 20 bases lay in between. Germline V gene data show CDR1 as MDHEN and CDR2 as SYDVKM. This CDR3 comprises 18 residues. The CDR3 nucleotides are TGTGCCAGCAGTCTACCAGGGGTGGGTGATTATAGCAATCAGCCCCAGCATTTT. Its translation is CASSLPGVGDYSNQPQHF. The full variable domain, completed using reference TRBV28 and TRBJ1-5, is DVKVTQSSRYLVKRTGEKVFLECVQDMDHENMFWYRQDPGLGLRLIYFSYDVKMKEKGDIPEGYSVSREKKERFSLILESASTNQTSMYLCASSLPGVGDYSNQPQHFGDGTRLSIL.